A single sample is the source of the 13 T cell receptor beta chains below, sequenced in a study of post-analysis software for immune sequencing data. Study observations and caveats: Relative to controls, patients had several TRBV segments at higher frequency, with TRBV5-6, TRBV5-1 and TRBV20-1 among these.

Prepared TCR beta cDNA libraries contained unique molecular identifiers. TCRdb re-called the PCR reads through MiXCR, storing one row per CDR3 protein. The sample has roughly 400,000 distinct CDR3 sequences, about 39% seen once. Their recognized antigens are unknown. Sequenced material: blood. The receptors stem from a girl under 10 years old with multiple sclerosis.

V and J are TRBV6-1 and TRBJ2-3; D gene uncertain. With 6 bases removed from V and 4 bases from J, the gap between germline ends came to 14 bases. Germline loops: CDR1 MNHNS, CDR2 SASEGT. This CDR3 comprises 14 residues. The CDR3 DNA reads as TGTGCCAGCAGGTACTTTACACCGCCAGATACGCAGTATTTT. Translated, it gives CASRYFTPPDTQYF.

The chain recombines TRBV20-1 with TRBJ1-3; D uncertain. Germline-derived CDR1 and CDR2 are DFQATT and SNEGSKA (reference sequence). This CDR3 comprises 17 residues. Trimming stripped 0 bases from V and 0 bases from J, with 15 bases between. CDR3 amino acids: CSARDPNVYSSGNTIYF. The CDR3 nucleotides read TGCAGTGCTAGAGATCCCAACGTATATAGCTCTGGAAACACCATATATTTT.

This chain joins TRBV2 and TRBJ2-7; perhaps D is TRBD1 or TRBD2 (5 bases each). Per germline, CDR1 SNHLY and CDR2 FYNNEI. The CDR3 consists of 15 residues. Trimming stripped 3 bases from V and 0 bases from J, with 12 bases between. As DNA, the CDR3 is TGTGCCAGCAGTGAGTCGGGGCAACACTCCTACGAGCAGTACTTC. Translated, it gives CASSESGQHSYEQYF.

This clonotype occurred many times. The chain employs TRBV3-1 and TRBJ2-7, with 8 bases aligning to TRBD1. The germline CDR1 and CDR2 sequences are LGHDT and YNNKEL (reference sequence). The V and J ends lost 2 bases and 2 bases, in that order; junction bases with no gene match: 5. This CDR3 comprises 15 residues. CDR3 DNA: TGTGCCAGCAGCCAACCGGGACAGGTTACCTACGAGCAGTACTTC. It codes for CASSQPGQVTYEQYF.

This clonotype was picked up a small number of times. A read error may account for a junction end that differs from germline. CDR3 protein: CASSLRGRTGAFF. The DNA of the CDR3 is TGTGCCAGCAGCTTAAGAGGGAGAACTGGAGCTTTCTTT. The chain has TRBV11-2 and TRBJ1-1, with unresolved D. Germline CDR1 SGHAT, CDR2 FQNNGV. The CDR3 has 13 amino acids.

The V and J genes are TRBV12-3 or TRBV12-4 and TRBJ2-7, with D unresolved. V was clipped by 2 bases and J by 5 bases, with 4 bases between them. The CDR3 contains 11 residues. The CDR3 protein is CASSLFDEQYF. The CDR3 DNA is TGTGCCAGCAGTTTATTCGACGAGCAGTACTTC.

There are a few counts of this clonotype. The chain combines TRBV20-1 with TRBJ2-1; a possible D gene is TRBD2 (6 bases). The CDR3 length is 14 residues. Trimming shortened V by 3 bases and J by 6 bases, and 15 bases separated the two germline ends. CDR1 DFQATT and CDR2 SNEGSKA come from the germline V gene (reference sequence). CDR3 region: CSARARLVSNEQFF. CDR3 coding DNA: TGCAGTGCTAGGGCCAGACTAGTAAGCAATGAGCAGTTCTTC.

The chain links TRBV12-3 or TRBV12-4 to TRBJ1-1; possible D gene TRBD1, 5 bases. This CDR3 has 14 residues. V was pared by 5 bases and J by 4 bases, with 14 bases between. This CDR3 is CASSRGVKGTEAFF. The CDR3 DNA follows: TGTGCCAGCAGTCGGGGGGTGAAGGGCACTGAAGCTTTCTTT.

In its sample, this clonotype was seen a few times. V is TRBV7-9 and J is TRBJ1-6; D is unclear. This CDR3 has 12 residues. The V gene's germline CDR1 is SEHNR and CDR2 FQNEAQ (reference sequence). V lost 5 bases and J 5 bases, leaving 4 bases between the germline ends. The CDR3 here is CASSPHNSPLHF. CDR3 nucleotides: TGTGCCAGCAGCCCTCATAATTCACCCCTCCACTTT. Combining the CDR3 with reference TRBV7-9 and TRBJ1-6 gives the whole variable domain DTGVSQNPRHKITKRGQNVTFRCDPISEHNRLYWYRQTLGQGPEFLTYFQNEAQLEKSRLLSDRFSAERPKGSFSTLEIQRTEQGDSAMYLCASSPHNSPLHFGNGTRLTVT.

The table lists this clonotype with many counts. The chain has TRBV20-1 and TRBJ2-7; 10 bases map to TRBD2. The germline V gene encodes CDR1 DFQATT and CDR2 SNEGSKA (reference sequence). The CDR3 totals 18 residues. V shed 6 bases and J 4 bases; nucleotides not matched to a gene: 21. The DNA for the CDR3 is TGCAGTGCCATCGTGGACGGGGGAGCGGGAGGGCCGCCATACGAGCAGTACTTC. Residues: CSAIVDGGAGGPPYEQYF.

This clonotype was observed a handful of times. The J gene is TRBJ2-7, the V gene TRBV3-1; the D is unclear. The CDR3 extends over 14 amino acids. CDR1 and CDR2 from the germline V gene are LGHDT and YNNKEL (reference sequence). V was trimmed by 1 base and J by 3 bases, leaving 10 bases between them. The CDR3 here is CASSQVNSLYEQYF. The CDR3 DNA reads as TGTGCCAGCAGCCAAGTTAACAGCCTCTACGAGCAGTACTTC.

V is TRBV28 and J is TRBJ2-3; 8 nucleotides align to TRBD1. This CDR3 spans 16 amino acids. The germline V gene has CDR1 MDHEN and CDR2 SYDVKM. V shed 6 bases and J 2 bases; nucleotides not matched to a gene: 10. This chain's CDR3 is CASRLLTGGTTDTQYF. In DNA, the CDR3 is TGTGCCAGCAGGCTCCTTACAGGGGGAACCACAGATACGCAGTATTTT.

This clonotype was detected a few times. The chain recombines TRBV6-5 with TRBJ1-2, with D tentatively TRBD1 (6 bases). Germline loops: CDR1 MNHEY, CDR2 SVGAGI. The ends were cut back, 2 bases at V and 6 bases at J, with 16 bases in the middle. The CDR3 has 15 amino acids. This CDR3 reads CASSYTSRGGDGYTF. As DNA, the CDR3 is TGTGCCAGCAGTTACACATCGAGAGGGGGGGATGGCTACACCTTC.